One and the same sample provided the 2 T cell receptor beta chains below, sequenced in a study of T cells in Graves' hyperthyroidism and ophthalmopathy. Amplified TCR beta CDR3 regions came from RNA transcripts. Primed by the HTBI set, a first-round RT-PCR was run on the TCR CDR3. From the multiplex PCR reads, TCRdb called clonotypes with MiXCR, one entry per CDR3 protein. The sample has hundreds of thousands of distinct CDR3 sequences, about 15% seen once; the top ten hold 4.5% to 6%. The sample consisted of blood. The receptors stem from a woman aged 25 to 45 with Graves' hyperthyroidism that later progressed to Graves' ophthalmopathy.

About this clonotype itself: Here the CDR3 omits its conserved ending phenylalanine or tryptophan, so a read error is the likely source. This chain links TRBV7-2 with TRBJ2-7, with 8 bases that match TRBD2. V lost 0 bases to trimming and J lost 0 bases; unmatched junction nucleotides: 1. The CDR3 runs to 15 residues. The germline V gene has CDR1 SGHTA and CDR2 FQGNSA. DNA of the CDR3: TGTGCCAGCAGCTTAGCTGCGGGAGGCTCCTACGAGCAGTACCTC. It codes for CASSLAAGGSYEQYL.

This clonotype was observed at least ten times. DNA for the CDR3: TGTGCCATCAGTGAGTCTACAGGGGGTACCTACGAGCAGTACTTC. Its protein is CAISESTGGTYEQYF. The rearrangement uses TRBV10-3 and TRBJ2-7, with 8 nucleotides matching TRBD1. This CDR3 has 15 amino acids. CDR1 is ENHRY and CDR2 is SYGVKD in the germline V gene. Trimming at V came to 0 bases and at J to 2 bases, leaving 3 bases not matched to a gene.